This TCR beta chain was sequenced during a study of pediatric ulcerative colitis. Study outcomes and limitations: Compared with controls, ulcerative colitis showed greater blood-rectum clone sharing.

TCRdb keeps only in-frame clones here, not all; method: immunoSEQ multiplex PCR. This table holds roughly 19,000 clones, just under 75% found once. Per germline, CDR1 SGDLS and CDR2 YYNGEE. CDR3 length: 15 amino acids. V dropped 0 bases and J dropped 4 bases, with 13 bases sitting between them. The rectum was sampled with one to two pinch biopsies at colonoscopy. Before the diagnostic colonoscopy, ulcerative colitis patients were free of immunosuppressive medication. Concerning this clone: No antigen is known for it.

The chain recombines TRBV9 with TRBJ1-2, with TRBD1 as a possible D gene (5 bases). This TCR was recovered from a boy younger than 18 with moderate ulcerative colitis. The sequenced sample was gut tissue. The CDR3 loop reads CASSVGVPGSYGYTF. The CDR3 region has the DNA TGTGCCAGCAGCGTAGGGGTCCCAGGGAGCTATGGCTACACCTTC.